This TCR beta chain was found in a study of cytomegalovirus exposure and HLA in healthy donors. Germline-derived CDR1 and CDR2 are SNHLY and FYNNEI. Trimming removed 7 bases from V and 6 bases from J; junction bases left unmatched: 23. The CDR3 is made up of 19 amino acids. Concerning this clone: Its cognate antigen is unknown.

The study ran its PCR with 60 Vbeta and 13 Jbeta primers. Source study methods: Tens of millions of unique TCR beta chains, about 12 million shared, were counted in a later analysis. TCRdb's copy holds only in-frame clones and misses some; the assay was immunoSEQ multiplex PCR. The D gene and trimming were derived from the DNA, and the V and J assignments and clone size from that table. This sample lists roughly 220,000 clones; its ten largest clones have 0.9% to 1.4%. Study results and limitations: Most TCR sequences were seen very rarely across donors, but some public TCRs occurred in many. Three of the chains that were CMV-associated were confirmed in vitro to be specific for CMV antigens. Listed as cytomegalovirus-associated were roughly 180 TCR beta chains.

The chain has TRBV2 and TRBJ2-3; 9 bases are shared with TRBD2. Material: PBMCs. The receptor comes from a girl aged 2 to 10 in good health and CMV-seropositive. The CDR3 nucleotides read TGTGCCAGCACAGGTCGACGTAGCGGGAGCCTTAAAACGACGGATACGCAGTATTTT. It encodes CASTGRRSGSLKTTDTQYF.